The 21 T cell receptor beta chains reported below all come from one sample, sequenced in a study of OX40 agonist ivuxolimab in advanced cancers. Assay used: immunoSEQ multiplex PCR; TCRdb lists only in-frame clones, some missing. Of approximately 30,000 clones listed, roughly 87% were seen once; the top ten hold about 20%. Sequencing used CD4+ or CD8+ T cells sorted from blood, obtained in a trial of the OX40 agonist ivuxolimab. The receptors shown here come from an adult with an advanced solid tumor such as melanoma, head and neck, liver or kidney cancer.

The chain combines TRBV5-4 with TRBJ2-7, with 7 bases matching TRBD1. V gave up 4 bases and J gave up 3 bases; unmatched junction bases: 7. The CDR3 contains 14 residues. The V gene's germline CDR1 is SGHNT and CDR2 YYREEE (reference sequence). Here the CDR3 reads CASSEGTDYYEQYF. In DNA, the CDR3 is TGTGCCAGCAGCGAGGGGACAGATTACTACGAGCAGTACTTC.

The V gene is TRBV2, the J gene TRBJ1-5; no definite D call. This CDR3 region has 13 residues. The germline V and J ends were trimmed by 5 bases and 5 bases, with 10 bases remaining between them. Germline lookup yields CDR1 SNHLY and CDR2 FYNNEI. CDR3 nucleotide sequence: TGTGCCAGCAGTTTAGGGAGATATCAGCCCCAGCATTTT. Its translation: CASSLGRYQPQHF.

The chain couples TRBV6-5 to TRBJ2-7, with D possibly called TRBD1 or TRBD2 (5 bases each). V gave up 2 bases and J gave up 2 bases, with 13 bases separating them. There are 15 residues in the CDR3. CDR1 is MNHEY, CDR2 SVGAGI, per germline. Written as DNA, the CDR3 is TGTGCCAGCAGTTACGCGGTTGGGGGAACCTACGAGCAGTACTTC. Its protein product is CASSYAVGGTYEQYF.

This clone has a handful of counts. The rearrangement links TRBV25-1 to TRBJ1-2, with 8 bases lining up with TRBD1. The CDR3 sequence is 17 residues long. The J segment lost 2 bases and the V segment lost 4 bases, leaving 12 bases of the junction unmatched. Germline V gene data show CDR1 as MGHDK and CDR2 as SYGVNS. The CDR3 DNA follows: TGTGCCAGCAGTGCTAAGGCCGGGACAGGAACCAACTATGGCTACACCTTC. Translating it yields CASSAKAGTGTNYGYTF.

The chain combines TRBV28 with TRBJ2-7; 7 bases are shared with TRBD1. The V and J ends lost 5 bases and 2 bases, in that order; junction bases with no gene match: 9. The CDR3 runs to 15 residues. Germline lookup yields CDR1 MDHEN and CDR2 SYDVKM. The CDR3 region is CASSPTGVIPYEQYF. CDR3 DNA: TGTGCCAGCAGTCCCACAGGGGTCATTCCCTACGAGCAGTACTTC.

The CDR3 DNA follows: TGCGCCAGCAGCTTGCGGACAGGGGGTATGAACACTGAAGCTTTCTTT. As protein: CASSLRTGGMNTEAFF. The rearrangement uses TRBV5-1 and TRBJ1-1; 10 positions match TRBD1. Trimming removed 1 base from V and 0 bases from J; junction bases left unmatched: 3. CDR3 size: 16 residues. Germline assignment: CDR1 SGHRS and CDR2 YFSETQ.

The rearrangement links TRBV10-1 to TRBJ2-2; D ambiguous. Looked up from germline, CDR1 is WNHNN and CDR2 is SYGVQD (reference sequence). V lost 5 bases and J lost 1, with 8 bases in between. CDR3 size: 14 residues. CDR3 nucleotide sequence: TGCGCCAGCAGTAGGACCCGGAACACCGGGGAGCTGTTTTTT. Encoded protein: CASSRTRNTGELFF.

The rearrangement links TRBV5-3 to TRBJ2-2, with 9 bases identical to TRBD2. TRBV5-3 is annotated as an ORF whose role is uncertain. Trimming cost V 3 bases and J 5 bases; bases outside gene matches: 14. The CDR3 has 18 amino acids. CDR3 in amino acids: CARSSRAGGRAVTGELFF. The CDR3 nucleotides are TGTGCCAGAAGCTCGCGGGCCGGCGGGAGGGCGGTTACCGGGGAGCTGTTTTTT.

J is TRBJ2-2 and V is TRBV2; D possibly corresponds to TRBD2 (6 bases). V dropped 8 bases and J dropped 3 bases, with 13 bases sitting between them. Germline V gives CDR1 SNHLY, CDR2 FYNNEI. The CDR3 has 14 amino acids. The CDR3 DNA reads TGTGCCAGCCAGCCGAGGAGGGACACCGGGGAGCTGTTTTTT. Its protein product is CASQPRRDTGELFF.

The CDR3 region has the DNA TGCAGTGCTGACTCGTACAATGAGCAGTTCTTC. It encodes CSADSYNEQFF. The chain is built from TRBV20-1 and TRBJ2-1; D not certain. Trimming pared 5 bases from V and 4 bases from J, leaving 6 bases between. Germline V gene data show CDR1 as DFQATT and CDR2 as SNEGSKA (reference sequence). The CDR3 contains 11 residues.

In DNA, the CDR3 is TGTGCCAGAACCTCCAGGGGGTACTTTTATGGCTACACCTTC. Residues: CARTSRGYFYGYTF. The J gene is TRBJ1-2, the V gene TRBV19; the match to TRBD1 covers 7 bases. V was clipped by 9 bases and J by 5 bases; unmatched bases: 12. Germline lookup yields CDR1 LNHDA and CDR2 SQIVND (reference sequence). This CDR3 has 14 residues.

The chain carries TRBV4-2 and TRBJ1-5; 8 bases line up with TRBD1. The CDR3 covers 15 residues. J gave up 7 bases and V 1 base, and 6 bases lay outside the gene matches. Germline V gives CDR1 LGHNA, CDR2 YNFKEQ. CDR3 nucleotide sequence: TGTGCCAGCAGCCAAGGGACAGGGTTGCAGCAGCCCCAGCATTTT. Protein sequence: CASSQGTGLQQPQHF.

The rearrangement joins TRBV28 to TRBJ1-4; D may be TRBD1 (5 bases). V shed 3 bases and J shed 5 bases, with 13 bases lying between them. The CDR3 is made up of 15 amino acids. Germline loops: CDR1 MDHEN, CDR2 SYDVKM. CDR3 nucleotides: TGTGCCAGCAGTTTTGACGGGACGGCCAATGAAAAACTGTTTTTT. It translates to CASSFDGTANEKLFF.

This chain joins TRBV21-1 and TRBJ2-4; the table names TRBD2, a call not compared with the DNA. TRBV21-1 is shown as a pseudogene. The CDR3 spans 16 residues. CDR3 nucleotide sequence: TGTGCCAGCAGCAAGGTGGGCGGGTTAGCCAAAAACATTCAGTACTTC. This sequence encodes CASSKVGGLAKNIQYF.

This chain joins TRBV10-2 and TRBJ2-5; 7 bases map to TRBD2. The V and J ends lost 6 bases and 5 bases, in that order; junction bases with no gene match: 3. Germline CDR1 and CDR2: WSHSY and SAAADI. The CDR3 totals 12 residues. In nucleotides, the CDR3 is TGCGCCAGCAGGGGACTAAGGGAGACCCAGTACTTC. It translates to CASRGLRETQYF.

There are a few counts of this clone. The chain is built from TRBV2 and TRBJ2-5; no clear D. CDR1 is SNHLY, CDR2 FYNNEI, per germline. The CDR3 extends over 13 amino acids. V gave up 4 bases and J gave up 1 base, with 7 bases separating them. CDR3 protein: CASSGTVQETQYF. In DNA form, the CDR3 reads TGTGCCAGCAGTGGGACCGTCCAAGAGACCCAGTACTTC.

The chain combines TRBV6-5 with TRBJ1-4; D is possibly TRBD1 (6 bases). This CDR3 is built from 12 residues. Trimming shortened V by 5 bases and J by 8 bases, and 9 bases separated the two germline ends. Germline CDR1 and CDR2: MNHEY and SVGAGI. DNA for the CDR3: TGTGCCAGCAGTCACGACAGGGAAAAACTGTTTTTT. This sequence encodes CASSHDREKLFF.

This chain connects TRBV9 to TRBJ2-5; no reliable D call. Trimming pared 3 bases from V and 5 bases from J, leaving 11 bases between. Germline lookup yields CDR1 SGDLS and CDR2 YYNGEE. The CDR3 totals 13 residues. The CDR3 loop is CASSATPLETQYF. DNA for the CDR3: TGTGCCAGCAGCGCGACCCCTCTTGAGACCCAGTACTTC.

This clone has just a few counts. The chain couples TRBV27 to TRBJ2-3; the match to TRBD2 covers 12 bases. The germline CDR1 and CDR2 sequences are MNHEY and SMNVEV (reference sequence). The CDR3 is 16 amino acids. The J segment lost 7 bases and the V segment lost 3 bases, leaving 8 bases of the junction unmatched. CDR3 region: CASSLEASGRGNTQYF. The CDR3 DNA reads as TGTGCCAGCAGTTTGGAGGCTAGCGGGAGGGGGAATACGCAGTATTTT.

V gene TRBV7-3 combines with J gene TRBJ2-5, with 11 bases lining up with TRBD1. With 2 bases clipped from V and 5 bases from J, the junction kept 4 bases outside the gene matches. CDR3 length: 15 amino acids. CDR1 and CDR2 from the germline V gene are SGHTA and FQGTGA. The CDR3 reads CASSLGQGARETQYF. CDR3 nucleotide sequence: TGTGCCAGCAGCTTAGGACAGGGGGCAAGGGAGACCCAGTACTTC.

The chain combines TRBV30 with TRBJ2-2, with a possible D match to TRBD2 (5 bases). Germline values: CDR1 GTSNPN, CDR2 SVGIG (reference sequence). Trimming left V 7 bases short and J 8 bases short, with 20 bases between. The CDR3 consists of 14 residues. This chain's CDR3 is CAFDSIAFTGELFF. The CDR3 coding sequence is TGTGCCTTCGATTCGATAGCGTTTACAGGGGAGCTGTTTTTT. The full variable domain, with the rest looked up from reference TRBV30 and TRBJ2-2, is SQTIHQWPATLVQPVGSPLSLECTVEGTSNPNLYWYRQAAGRGLQLLFYSVGIGQISSEVPQNLSASRPQDRQFILSSKKLLLSDSGFYLCAFDSIAFTGELFFGEGSRLTVL.